What follows are 20 T cell receptor beta chains derived from one specimen sequenced in a study of OX40 agonist ivuxolimab in advanced cancers. Library preparation was by the immunoSEQ multiplex PCR assay. The table was pulled from immuneACCESS by TCRdb, which kept in-frame rearrangements only. Such tables lose some clones; where checked, under half of the loss comes from unresolved V genes, and the rest has no known cause. This sample has 12,000 to 15,000 clones in its table, and around 76% of those were observed once. The top ten constitute more than 15% of the sample. Source: CD4+ or CD8+ T cells sorted from blood, taken in a trial of the OX40 agonist ivuxolimab. The receptors stem from an adult with an advanced solid tumor such as melanoma, head and neck, liver or kidney cancer.

Details on this clone: The junction and the germline gene differ at one end; a read error may be behind it. V gene TRBV6-5 combines with J gene TRBJ2-7, with 7 bases lining up with TRBD2. Germline-derived CDR1 and CDR2 are MNHEY and SVGAGI. The CDR3 is made up of 11 amino acids. The CDR3 bases are TGTGCCAGCAGTTACGGGGGGGAATGGAACTTC. The encoded protein is CASSYGGEWNF.

This clone is medium-sized. The rearrangement joins TRBV11-2 to TRBJ1-2, with 11 bases that match TRBD1. Germline values: CDR1 SGHAT, CDR2 FQNNGV. Germline trimming cut 1 base from V and 3 bases from J; bases unmatched to any gene: 7. CDR3 length equals 17 residues. The CDR3, as DNA: TGTGCCAGCAGCTTAGGGACAGGGGGCGTTGCGGACTATGGCTACACCTTC. Protein sequence: CASSLGTGGVADYGYTF.

V and J are TRBV7-9 and TRBJ2-3; 12 bases agree with TRBD2. Trimming took 1 base from V and 2 from J; bases not matched to a gene: 1. The germline CDR1 and CDR2 sequences are SEHNR and FQNEAQ (reference sequence). The CDR3 sequence is 16 residues long. This CDR3 is CASSLGTSGATDTQYF. The CDR3 region has the DNA TGTGCCAGCAGCTTAGGGACTAGCGGGGCCACAGATACGCAGTATTTT. Variable domain in full (rest from reference TRBV7-9 and TRBJ2-3): DTGVSQNPRHKITKRGQNVTFRCDPISEHNRLYWYRQTLGQGPEFLTYFQNEAQLEKSRLLSDRFSAERPKGSFSTLEIQRTEQGDSAMYLCASSLGTSGATDTQYFGPGTRLTVL.

This clone was counted between two and nine times. The rearrangement links TRBV19 to TRBJ1-1, with D maybe TRBD1 (6 bases). Trimming removed 5 bases from V and 8 bases from J, with 18 bases in between. CDR3 length: 14 residues. Germline CDR1 is LNHDA and CDR2 is SQIVND (reference sequence). The CDR3 protein is CASSPAGGQPEAFF. CDR3 coding DNA: TGTGCCAGTAGTCCGGCTGGGGGGCAGCCCGAAGCTTTCTTT.

The chain couples TRBV6-5 to TRBJ2-3; 10 bases are shared with TRBD2. Germline CDR1 MNHEY, CDR2 SVGAGI. This CDR3 contains 15 residues. V shed 6 bases, J shed 5 bases, and the junction held 8 bases outside the gene matches. CDR3 DNA: TGTGCCAGCAGCCAGCGGGGGGGTTTTAAAGATACGCAGTATTTT. This translates into CASSQRGGFKDTQYF.

The chain joins TRBV7-2 to TRBJ2-7; 9 bases match TRBD2. The V and J ends lost 5 bases and 3 bases, in that order; junction bases with no gene match: 8. Germline assignment: CDR1 SGHTA and CDR2 FQGNSA. CDR3 length: 15 amino acids. The CDR3 nucleotides are TGTGCCAGCAGCGAAATAGCGGGGGCCAACTACGAGCAGTACTTC. Translated, it gives CASSEIAGANYEQYF. The entire variable domain, with the rest obtained from reference TRBV7-2 and TRBJ2-7, is as follows: GAGVSQSPSNKVTEKGKDVELRCDPISGHTALYWYRQSLGQGLEFLIYFQGNSAPDKSGLPSDRFSAERTGGSVSTLTIQRTQQEDSAVYLCASSEIAGANYEQYFGPGTRLTVT.

The sample holds one count of this clone. This chain joins TRBV11-2 and TRBJ2-7, with D possibly matching TRBD1 (7 bases). The CDR3 has 15 residues. Germline CDR1 is SGHAT and CDR2 is FQNNGV. Trimming took off 3 bases at V and 7 bases at J, with 19 bases between the two ends. The CDR3 region has the DNA TGTGCCAGCAGCTTTCCAGGGGGGCGCCCGATGGAGCAGTACTTC. Translation gives CASSFPGGRPMEQYF.

CDR3 bases: TGCGCCAGCAGCTTGCGGGGGCCGGATGAGACCCAGTACTTC. As protein: CASSLRGPDETQYF. J is TRBJ2-5 and V is TRBV5-1, with D possibly called TRBD1 or TRBD2 (6 bases each). The CDR3 runs to 14 residues. The ends were cut back, 1 base at V and 5 bases at J, with 12 bases in the middle. Germline values: CDR1 SGHRS, CDR2 YFSETQ.

This sequence joins TRBV2 and TRBJ1-5; TRBD1 agrees at 10 bases. The CDR3 has 18 residues. J lost 1 base, V lost 6 bases, and 12 bases had no gene match. Per germline, CDR1 SNHLY and CDR2 FYNNEI. The CDR3: CASRYGTGALRSNQPQHF. Here the CDR3 DNA reads TGTGCCAGCAGATACGGGACAGGGGCCCTCCGGAGCAATCAGCCCCAGCATTTT.

The chain combines TRBV7-2 with TRBJ2-5; possible D gene TRBD2, 6 bases. CDR3 length: 15 residues. Germline-derived CDR1 and CDR2 are SGHTA and FQGNSA. The germline V and J ends were trimmed by 5 bases and 1 base, with 14 bases remaining between them. In DNA, the CDR3 is TGTGCCAGCAGCCCCTGGGGGGTAGGCCAAGAGACCCAGTACTTC. Amino acids: CASSPWGVGQETQYF.

Here the CDR3 reads CASSSPPETAFDEQYF. Written as DNA, the CDR3 is TGTGCCAGTAGTAGCCCCCCTGAGACAGCTTTCGACGAGCAGTACTTC. The chain carries TRBV19 and TRBJ2-7; tentative D call: TRBD1 (5 bases). The germline V and J ends were trimmed by 4 bases and 5 bases, with 21 bases remaining between them. The CDR3 runs 16 residues. Germline CDR1 LNHDA, CDR2 SQIVND (reference sequence).

V is TRBV18 and J is TRBJ2-5; 8 nucleotides align to TRBD1. This CDR3 is 14 amino acids long. The J segment lost 1 base and the V segment lost 3 bases, leaving 1 base of the junction unmatched. The germline V gene encodes CDR1 KGHSH and CDR2 LQKENI. CDR3 nucleotide sequence: TGTGCCAGCTCACCCGACAGGGGCCAAGAGACCCAGTACTTC. Amino acids: CASSPDRGQETQYF.

This chain uses TRBV19 with TRBJ2-7; tentatively, D is TRBD1 (6 bases). The CDR3 covers 14 residues. Germline-derived CDR1 and CDR2 are LNHDA and SQIVND (reference sequence). V dropped 4 bases and J dropped 2 bases, with 12 bases sitting between them. The CDR3 protein is CASSKQGRPYEQYF. CDR3 nucleotide sequence: TGTGCCAGTAGTAAACAGGGAAGACCCTACGAGCAGTACTTC.

This clone was found a few times. The genes are TRBV6-6 and TRBJ1-1, with unresolved D. The CDR3 contains 9 residues. Germline V gene lookup returns CDR1 MNHNY and CDR2 SVGAGI (reference sequence). The ends were cut back, 2 bases at V and 13 bases at J, with 5 bases in the middle. CDR3 amino acids: CASSYPIFF. CDR3 bases: TGTGCCAGCAGTTACCCCATTTTCTTT.

This chain uses TRBV18 with TRBJ2-1; 10 bases are a match to TRBD2. V lost 5 bases, J lost 0 bases, and 4 bases stayed unmatched. The germline V gene encodes CDR1 KGHSH and CDR2 LQKENI. There are 16 residues in the CDR3. The CDR3 DNA reads as TGTGCCAGCTCAGCAACTAGCGGGGTCTCCTACAATGAGCAGTTCTTC. Translation: CASSATSGVSYNEQFF.

The CDR3 nucleotides are TGTGCCAGTAGTACTGGACGGGAAGGTAGCTCCTACGAGCAGTACTTC. Translation gives CASSTGREGSSYEQYF. This chain uses TRBV19 with TRBJ2-7; possible D gene TRBD2, 5 bases. This CDR3 has 16 residues. With 4 bases removed from V and 0 bases from J, the gap between germline ends came to 16 bases. In germline, CDR1 is LNHDA, CDR2 SQIVND (reference sequence).

The chain combines TRBV5-4 with TRBJ2-7; 12 nucleotides align to TRBD2. J was trimmed by 4 bases and V by 4 bases; bases with no gene match: 6. The CDR3 runs to 15 residues. Germline CDR1 is SGHNT and CDR2 is YYREEE (reference sequence). CDR3 DNA: TGTGCCAGCAGCCCTCTAGCGGGGGGGTCTTACGAGCAGTACTTC. Encoded protein: CASSPLAGGSYEQYF.

The rearrangement joins TRBV9 to TRBJ2-5; D call uncertain. The assigned J gene may be wrong: the sequence end matches TRBJ2-7 better. CDR1 and CDR2 from the germline V gene are SGDLS and YYNGEE. The CDR3 covers 15 residues. CDR3 DNA sequence: TGTGCCAGCAGCGTAGCGATAGGGCTGGCGTACGAGCAGTACTTC. Protein sequence: CASSVAIGLAYEQYF.

The V and J genes are TRBV2 and TRBJ1-5; 8 nucleotides align to TRBD1. CDR3 length equals 14 residues. With V trimmed by 5 bases and J by 5 bases, 5 bases remained unmatched. Germline V gene sequence: CDR1 SNHLY, CDR2 FYNNEI. Written as DNA, the CDR3 is TGTGCCAGCAGTCGGTCAGGGGGCTATCAGCCCCAGCATTTT. This sequence encodes CASSRSGGYQPQHF.

The genes are TRBV5-6 and TRBJ2-6; the D is unclear. The CDR3 length is 17 residues. Between the trimmed V and J ends, which lost 0 bases and 0 bases, there was a span of 10 bases. CDR1 is SGHDT and CDR2 is YYEEEE in the germline V gene. The CDR3 region has the DNA TGTGCCAGCAGCTTGGCCGCCCGATTCTCTGGGGCCAACGTCCTGACTTTC. It is translated as CASSLAARFSGANVLTF.